This T cell receptor beta chain originates from a study of T cells after somatic rescue of genetic block. Assay used: immunoSEQ multiplex PCR; TCRdb lists only in-frame clones, some missing. The data hold over 10,000 clones, with around 74% observed a single time. The V end was cut by 3 bases, the J end by 9 bases, with 16 bases between. This CDR3 has 14 amino acids. Germline V CDR1 and CDR2: LNHDA, SQIVND (reference sequence). The genes are TRBV19 and TRBJ2-3; the D is unclear. The receptor was derived from a boy between 10 and 17 years old. Sequencing input: peripheral blood mononuclear cells (PBMCs). CDR3 in DNA: TGTGCCAGTAGTATCCTTACTCTGTTGGGGACGCAGTATTTT. Protein sequence: CASSILTLLGTQYF.